A single sample gave rise to the 20 T cell receptor beta chains below, sequenced in a study of shared clonotypes between healthy human individuals. Data came from immunoSEQ multiplex PCR; TCRdb stores just in-frame clones and leaves some out. The table records some 2 million clones, around 96% of them present only once. Naive CD8 isolation took CD45RO-negative cells positively selected for CCR7 and excluded terminally differentiated effector memory CD45RA+ cells. Sequenced: naive CD8+ T cells sorted from blood. The receptors originated from a man aged 18-30 years in good health.

As concerns this clone: The identical CDR3 is also encoded by other nucleotide sequences in the sample. This chain uses TRBV6-1 with TRBJ2-7; D gene ambiguous. V gave up 2 bases and J gave up 0 bases, with 5 bases separating them. This CDR3 is 13 amino acids long. CDR1 is MNHNS and CDR2 is SASEGT in the germline V gene. CDR3 coding DNA: TGTGCCAGCAGTGAAACCGGCTCCTACGAGCAGTACTTC. This translates into CASSETGSYEQYF.

With respect to this clone: Other nucleotide sequences from this sample produce the same CDR3. CDR3 residues: CASSLGGGGYGYTF. The DNA for the CDR3 is TGCGCCAGCAGCTTGGGAGGGGGCGGCTATGGCTACACCTTC. This chain connects TRBV5-1 to TRBJ1-2, with TRBD1 matching 7 bases. After removal of 0 bases from V and 4 bases from J, the junction contained 3 bases not matched to a gene. Germline V CDR1 and CDR2: SGHRS, YFSETQ. The CDR3 totals 14 residues.

V is TRBV2 and J is TRBJ1-3; 8 bases are a match to TRBD1. The length of the CDR3 is 16 residues. V dropped 6 bases and J dropped 1; count of bases not matched to a gene: 8. CDR1 SNHLY and CDR2 FYNNEI come from the germline V gene. CDR3 DNA sequence: TGTGCCAGCAGCGGACAGGGTGGGCTTTCTGGAAACACCATATATTTT. Protein: CASSGQGGLSGNTIYF.

Remarks on this clone: Distinct nucleotide sequences in the sample also encode this CDR3. The CDR3 sequence: CASSFGGGYEQYF. CDR3 bases: TGTGCCAGCAGCTTCGGCGGGGGGTACGAGCAGTACTTC. The chain combines TRBV5-4 with TRBJ2-7; TRBD2 agrees at 8 bases. The CDR3 totals 13 residues. With V trimmed by 2 bases and J by 4 bases, 2 bases remained unmatched. Germline loops: CDR1 SGHNT, CDR2 YYREEE (reference sequence).

This chain joins TRBV6-1 and TRBJ2-7; 10 bases map to TRBD1. Germline CDR1 and CDR2: MNHNS and SASEGT. The CDR3 spans 15 residues. The V gene end was trimmed by 7 bases and the J gene end by 3 bases; junction bases not matched to a gene: 9. Written as DNA, the CDR3 is TGTGCCAGCAAAATCTCCCGGGACAGGGGCTACGAGCAGTACTTC. Its translation is CASKISRDRGYEQYF.

The J gene is TRBJ1-1, the V gene TRBV28; 8 nucleotides line up with TRBD1. The CDR3 runs 15 residues. V was clipped by 5 bases and J by 3 bases; unmatched bases: 8. Germline V gene data show CDR1 as MDHEN and CDR2 as SYDVKM. CDR3 sequence (DNA): TGTGCCAGCAGTCGACGCAGGGGGCAGGACACTGAAGCTTTCTTT. Encoded protein: CASSRRRGQDTEAFF.

The chain employs TRBV10-3 and TRBJ2-7, with D tentatively TRBD1 (6 bases). V dropped 2 bases and J dropped 3 bases, with 8 bases sitting between them. The CDR3 contains 13 residues. Germline lookup yields CDR1 ENHRY and CDR2 SYGVKD. Here the CDR3 reads CAISEGQRYEQYF. CDR3 nucleotide sequence: TGTGCCATCAGTGAGGGACAGCGCTACGAGCAGTACTTC.

The chain joins TRBV30 to TRBJ2-5; a weak D match, TRBD2 (6 bases). Germline V gives CDR1 GTSNPN, CDR2 SVGIG (reference sequence). This CDR3 is built from 15 residues. V was cut by 3 bases and J by 5 bases, with 19 bases left in between. CDR3 region: CAWSAGSGGWETQYF. The CDR3 DNA sequence: TGTGCCTGGAGCGCCGGCTCCGGGGGTTGGGAGACCCAGTACTTC.

The CDR3 region has the DNA TGTGCCAGCAGCCAAGAAGGGAATGAGCAGTTCTTC. Translated: CASSQEGNEQFF. The chain is built from TRBV14 and TRBJ2-1; D gene unclear. The germline V gene encodes CDR1 SGHDN and CDR2 FVKESK. This CDR3 region has 12 residues. V lost 0 bases, J lost 7 bases, and 4 bases lay in between.

V is TRBV6-5 and J is TRBJ2-7; maybe TRBD2 (7 bases). The V end was cut by 2 bases, the J end by 7 bases, with 12 bases between. This CDR3 is 13 amino acids long. CDR1 and CDR2 (germline): MNHEY, SVGAGI. The CDR3 sequence: CASSYGGGQEQYF. The CDR3 bases are TGTGCCAGCAGTTACGGGGGGGGCCAGGAGCAGTACTTC.

The CDR3 reads CASSLLGAAEEAFF. CDR3 nucleotide sequence: TGCGCCAGCAGCCTCCTGGGGGCGGCGGAAGAAGCTTTCTTT. The J gene is TRBJ1-1, the V gene TRBV4-1; D perhaps matches TRBD1 (6 bases). Trimming left V 4 bases short and J 8 bases short, with 17 bases between. CDR1 and CDR2 (germline): MGHRA, YSYEKL. The CDR3 covers 14 residues.

The CDR3: CASSGLAGGGRSETQYF. The CDR3 DNA is TGTGCCAGCAGCGGACTAGCGGGAGGGGGTAGGAGTGAGACCCAGTACTTC. This chain links TRBV2 with TRBJ2-5; 15 nucleotides match TRBD2. The length of the CDR3 is 17 residues. V dropped 6 bases and J dropped 5; count of bases not matched to a gene: 10. Germline lookup yields CDR1 SNHLY and CDR2 FYNNEI. Variable domain in full (rest from reference TRBV2 and TRBJ2-5): EPEVTQTPSHQVTQMGQEVILRCVPISNHLYFYWYRQILGQKVEFLVSFYNNEISEKSEIFDDQFSVERPDGSNFTLKIRSTKLEDSAMYFCASSGLAGGGRSETQYFGPGTRLLVL.

The V and J genes are TRBV9 and TRBJ2-5; D is perhaps TRBD2 (6 bases). The CDR3 length is 15 residues. From germline, CDR1 is SGDLS and CDR2 YYNGEE. The V gene lost 2 bases and the J gene lost 5 bases, with 16 bases spanning the gap. The CDR3, as DNA: TGTGCCAGCAGCGTGTTCATAGGTGGGGGGGAGACCCAGTACTTC. This sequence encodes CASSVFIGGGETQYF.

The chain carries TRBV30 and TRBJ1-5; unclear D gene. V shed 0 bases and J shed 0 bases, with 6 bases lying between them. This CDR3 is 14 amino acids long. Per the germline V gene, CDR1 is GTSNPN and CDR2 is SVGIG (reference sequence). The CDR3 DNA sequence: TGTGCCTGGAGTGTATCGGATAGCAATCAGCCCCAGCATTTT. Protein: CAWSVSDSNQPQHF.

The chain couples TRBV6-5 to TRBJ2-2; D is uncertain. Trimming cost V 7 bases and J 2 bases, with 14 bases left between them. Per germline, CDR1 MNHEY and CDR2 SVGAGI. The CDR3 totals 15 residues. The CDR3 protein is CASNPWATNTGELFF. DNA of the CDR3: TGTGCCAGCAACCCCTGGGCTACCAACACCGGGGAGCTGTTTTTT.

DNA of the CDR3: TGTGCCAGCAGTGAAGGGCACGGCGAGGGCGGCTACACCTTC. Its protein is CASSEGHGEGGYTF. The chain employs TRBV25-1 and TRBJ1-2; D call uncertain. This CDR3 has 14 amino acids. Germline V CDR1 and CDR2: MGHDK, SYGVNS. Trimming removed 2 bases at V and 8 bases at J, with 15 bases between.

Worth noting for this clone: Other DNA sequences in this specimen translate into the identical CDR3. J is TRBJ2-2 and V is TRBV30; D unresolved. Germline CDR1 is GTSNPN and CDR2 is SVGIG (reference sequence). The CDR3 is 12 amino acids. Trimming removed 4 bases from V and 6 bases from J, with 9 bases in between. CDR3 sequence: CAWTLAAGELFF. The CDR3 DNA is TGTGCCTGGACTTTGGCGGCCGGGGAGCTGTTTTTT.

The V gene is TRBV7-8, the J gene TRBJ1-5; 7 nucleotides match TRBD1. This CDR3 is 15 amino acids long. Unmatched junction bases numbered 10, after V lost 5 bases and J lost 6 bases. Germline V gives CDR1 SGHVS, CDR2 FQNEAQ. The CDR3: CASSHETGRGQPQHF. The CDR3, as DNA: TGTGCCAGCAGCCACGAGACAGGGAGGGGTCAGCCCCAGCATTTT.

J is TRBJ2-2 and V is TRBV11-2; 7 bases map to TRBD1. Germline assignment: CDR1 SGHAT and CDR2 FQNNGV. This CDR3 has 15 residues. V dropped 5 bases and J dropped 0; count of bases not matched to a gene: 3. CDR3 sequence (DNA): TGTGCCAGCAGCGAGGACAGGCCGAACACCGGGGAGCTGTTTTTT. This translates into CASSEDRPNTGELFF.

CDR3 sequence (DNA): TGTGCCAGCAGCGTAACTAGCGCGCCCTACAATGAGCAGTTCTTC. It specifies CASSVTSAPYNEQFF. This chain joins TRBV13 and TRBJ2-1; 7 bases agree with TRBD2. This CDR3 contains 15 residues. The germline CDR1 and CDR2 sequences are PRHDT and FYEKMQ (reference sequence). V was clipped by 5 bases and J by 2 bases; unmatched bases: 6.